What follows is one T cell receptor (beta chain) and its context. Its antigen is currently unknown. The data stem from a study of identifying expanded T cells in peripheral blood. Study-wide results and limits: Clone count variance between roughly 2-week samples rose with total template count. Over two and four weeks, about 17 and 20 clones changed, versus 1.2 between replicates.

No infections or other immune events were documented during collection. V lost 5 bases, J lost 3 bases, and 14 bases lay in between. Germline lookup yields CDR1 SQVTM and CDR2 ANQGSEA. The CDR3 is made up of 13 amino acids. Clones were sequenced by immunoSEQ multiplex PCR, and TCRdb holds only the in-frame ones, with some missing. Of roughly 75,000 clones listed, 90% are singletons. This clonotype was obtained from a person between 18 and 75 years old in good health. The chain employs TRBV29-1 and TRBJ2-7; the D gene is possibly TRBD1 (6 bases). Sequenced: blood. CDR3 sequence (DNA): TGCAGCGTTTACACAGGGATCGGCTACGAGCAGTACTTC. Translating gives CSVYTGIGYEQYF.